These 18 T cell receptor beta chains originate from one sample sequenced in a study of blood T cell repertoires in COVID-19. Generated by immunoSEQ multiplex PCR, the TCRdb table keeps only in-frame clones and is missing some. The sample includes some 250,000 clones, 70% to 90% of them seen just once. Sample: PBMCs or T cells enriched from blood (not recorded which). These receptors came from a woman in her 40s with acute COVID-19.

This chain uses TRBV27 with TRBJ2-1; TRBD2 matches 9 bases. The J segment lost 4 bases and the V segment lost 1 base, leaving 5 bases of the junction unmatched. Looked up from germline, CDR1 is MNHEY and CDR2 is SMNVEV (reference sequence). The CDR3 loop spans 16 amino acids. CDR3 sequence reads: CASSLLSSGAYNEQFF. The CDR3 DNA reads TGTGCCAGCAGTTTATTGTCTAGCGGGGCTTACAATGAGCAGTTCTTC.

This chain joins TRBV4-1 and TRBJ1-5; no clear D. Germline loops: CDR1 MGHRA, CDR2 YSYEKL. The CDR3 is made up of 16 amino acids. Trimming pared 0 bases from V and 2 bases from J, leaving 11 bases between. The CDR3 here is CASSQDRGIRNQPQHF. The CDR3 nucleotides read TGCGCCAGCAGCCAAGATCGGGGAATTCGCAATCAGCCCCAGCATTTT.

This clone was observed a single time. J is TRBJ2-3 and V is TRBV24-1, with D tentatively TRBD2 (5 bases). Germline loops: CDR1 KGHDR, CDR2 SFDVKD. The germline V and J ends were trimmed by 4 bases and 6 bases, with 16 bases remaining between them. The CDR3 is 15 amino acids. CDR3 residues: CATSEPRTAPDTQYF. CDR3 DNA sequence: TGTGCCACCAGTGAACCAAGGACTGCCCCGGATACGCAGTATTTT.

The chain couples TRBV3-1 (or the pseudogene TRBV3-2) to TRBJ2-3; 11 nucleotides line up with TRBD2. This CDR3 comprises 19 residues. V dropped 1 base and J dropped 0; count of bases not matched to a gene: 9. CDR1 and CDR2 (germline): LGHDT, YNNKEL (reference sequence). Here the CDR3 reads CASSQGRLAGGLSTDTQYF. CDR3 in DNA: TGTGCCAGCAGCCAAGGCCGGCTAGCGGGAGGCCTTAGCACAGATACGCAGTATTTT.

The CDR3 region is CASSELAEAYNEQFF. As DNA, the CDR3 is TGTGCCAGCAGCGAACTAGCGGAGGCCTACAATGAGCAGTTCTTC. This chain uses TRBV14 with TRBJ2-1, with TRBD2 matching 8 bases. Unmatched junction bases numbered 5, after V lost 5 bases and J lost 2 bases. The germline V gene has CDR1 SGHDN and CDR2 FVKESK. This CDR3 comprises 15 residues.

V is TRBV27 and J is TRBJ2-2, with 7 bases matching TRBD1. Trimming at V came to 7 bases and at J to 6 bases, leaving 2 bases not matched to a gene. The length of the CDR3 is 12 residues. Looked up from germline, CDR1 is MNHEY and CDR2 is SMNVEV (reference sequence). Here the CDR3 reads CASTTGPGELFF. In nucleotides, the CDR3 is TGTGCCAGCACGACAGGGCCCGGGGAGCTGTTTTTT.

The chain joins TRBV6-2 or TRBV6-3 to TRBJ1-2; D is uncertain. The length of the CDR3 is 14 residues. Trimming removed 5 bases at V and 4 bases at J, with 14 bases between. The germline V gene has CDR1 MNHEY and CDR2 SVGEGT. The CDR3 loop is CASSPIDITYGYTF. For the CDR3, the DNA is TGTGCCAGCAGTCCCATCGACATCACCTATGGCTACACCTTC.

This chain connects TRBV21-1 to TRBJ2-5; TRBD2 is taken as the D call from the table, unchecked against the DNA. TRBV21-1 is a listed pseudogene. The CDR3 contains 14 residues. In DNA, the CDR3 is TGTGCCAGCAGCAAAGAGCGGCGCCAAGAGACCCAGTACTTC. Translation gives CASSKERRQETQYF.

The V gene is TRBV29-1, the J gene TRBJ2-3; D possibly corresponds to TRBD2 (5 bases). The germline V gene encodes CDR1 SQVTM and CDR2 ANQGSEA. Trimming removed 3 bases from V and 7 bases from J, with 8 bases in between. The CDR3 is made up of 11 amino acids. The CDR3, as DNA: TGCAGCGTTGAGGACTTCAATACGCAGTATTTT. Translated: CSVEDFNTQYF.

The chain combines TRBV5-1 with TRBJ1-1, with D hard to call. The V and J ends lost 0 bases and 1 base respectively, with 7 bases between them. Germline CDR1 and CDR2: SGHRS and YFSETQ. The CDR3 length is 14 residues. The DNA for the CDR3 is TGCGCCAGCAGCTTGGCCGCGCGGAACACTGAAGCTTTCTTT. This gives the protein CASSLAARNTEAFF.

V usage is TRBV5-1 and J usage is TRBJ1-1; TRBD1 matches at 9 bases. There are 16 residues in the CDR3. Per germline, CDR1 SGHRS and CDR2 YFSETQ. The trim removed 0 bases at V and 0 bases at J, leaving 3 bases unmatched. The CDR3 DNA reads TGCGCCAGCAGCTTGGCGACAGGGGGATTGAACACTGAAGCTTTCTTT. Residues: CASSLATGGLNTEAFF.

The chain combines TRBV10-3 with TRBJ2-5; D is possibly TRBD2 (7 bases). The CDR3 totals 14 residues. Germline V gene lookup returns CDR1 ENHRY and CDR2 SYGVKD. V lost 10 bases to trimming and J lost 1 base, with 16 bases between them. The DNA of the CDR3 is TGTGCCACCTGGAGGGGGGGGGTCCAAGAGACCCAGTACTTC. Its translation: CATWRGGVQETQYF.

This chain connects TRBV27 to TRBJ2-3, with a weak D call TRBD1 (6 bases). Trimming pared 6 bases from V and 0 bases from J, leaving 19 bases between. CDR1 and CDR2 (germline): MNHEY, SMNVEV (reference sequence). The CDR3 is made up of 17 amino acids. CDR3 sequence reads: CASRWGQGLSSTDTQYF. The CDR3 DNA reads TGTGCCAGCAGGTGGGGGCAGGGGCTCTCTAGCACAGATACGCAGTATTTT.

This chain joins TRBV13 and TRBJ1-1, with 11 bases identical to TRBD1. CDR1 PRHDT and CDR2 FYEKMQ come from the germline V gene (reference sequence). Losses at the gene ends were 5 bases for V and 4 bases for J; bases not matched to a gene: 6. The CDR3 has 15 amino acids. The CDR3 sequence is CASSLGTGGSTEAFF. CDR3 DNA sequence: TGTGCCAGCAGCCTGGGGACAGGGGGGAGCACTGAAGCTTTCTTT.

The V gene is TRBV6-1, the J gene TRBJ2-1, with 10 bases matching TRBD2. V dropped 0 bases and J dropped 4; count of bases not matched to a gene: 9. Germline V lookup: CDR1 MNHNS, CDR2 SASEGT. The CDR3 totals 18 residues. CDR3 bases: TGTGCCAGCAGTGAAGCGCGCGGGCCACTAGCGGGATACAATGAGCAGTTCTTC. It codes for CASSEARGPLAGYNEQFF.

The table lists this clone with a few counts. This chain joins TRBV5-1 and TRBJ2-7; TRBD1 might be the D (5 bases). The V gene lost 4 bases and the J gene lost 2 bases, with 22 bases spanning the gap. The germline CDR1 and CDR2 sequences are SGHRS and YFSETQ. The CDR3 contains 17 residues. The CDR3 DNA is TGCGCCAGCAGCCCATCTAAGACAGCCTCAATCCCCTACGAGCAGTACTTC. Translation: CASSPSKTASIPYEQYF.

This clone appeared many times. This chain uses TRBV29-1 with TRBJ1-2; D might be TRBD1 (5 bases). Per the germline V gene, CDR1 is SQVTM and CDR2 is ANQGSEA. Trimming cost V 7 bases and J 6 bases, with 18 bases left between them. This CDR3 region has 13 residues. The CDR3 DNA sequence: TGCAGCGCCTATCGGGGGGAGGGAGATGGCTACACCTTC. Its translation is CSAYRGEGDGYTF. The complete variable domain, with remaining parts taken from reference TRBV29-1 and TRBJ1-2, reads SAVISQKPSRDICQRGTSLTIQCQVDSQVTMMFWYRQQPGQSLTLIATANQGSEATYESGFVIDKFPISRPNLTFSTLTVSNMSPEDSSIYLCSAYRGEGDGYTFGSGTRLTVV.

This clone was seen more than once but under ten times. The rearrangement joins TRBV2 to TRBJ2-4, with D tentatively TRBD2 (6 bases). With 9 bases removed from V and 0 bases from J, the gap between germline ends came to 15 bases. Germline CDR1 and CDR2: SNHLY and FYNNEI. The CDR3 sequence is 15 residues long. The CDR3 here is CASSSSVVAKNIQYF. CDR3 nucleotides: TGTGCCAGTTCCTCTAGCGTTGTAGCCAAAAACATTCAGTACTTC.